The table lists the clone carrying this TCR beta chain with a few counts. As yet, its antigen is unknown. Unique molecular identifiers were incorporated when the TCRbeta library was constructed. MiXCR, run by TCRdb on the PCR reads, gives a single entry per CDR3 protein. The sample lists 300,000 to 400,000 distinct CDR3 sequences, around 15% occurring once. These data come from a study of T-cell reconstitution after alpha-beta-depleted transplantation in children. V shed 0 bases and J shed 5 bases, with 13 bases lying between them. The CDR3 has 16 amino acids. Per germline, CDR1 LGHNA and CDR2 YNFKEQ. Study-wide points: Alpha-beta T cells about two months after transplant reportedly derived from several hundred expanded graft clones.

This rearrangement joins TRBV4-2 to TRBJ2-2, with D unclear. The input for sequencing was PBMCs, mostly from graft donor cells, taken 360 days after TCRalphabeta/CD19-depleted stem cell transplant. This TCR derives from a male patient under 10 years old who had a stem cell transplant for acute lymphoblastic leukemia, so the T cells may come from the graft donor. CDR3 protein: CASSQERRGRTGELFF. The CDR3, as DNA: TGTGCCAGCAGCCAAGAGAGGAGAGGAAGAACCGGGGAGCTGTTTTTT.